This T cell receptor (beta chain) was captured by sequencing in a study of persistence of HIV-infected CD4 T cells. At the level of the study: A median of about eight years of suppressive ART preceded sampling.

The stimulus was lysate of CMV-infected fibroblasts, approximately 9.7 ug/mL. CD40L/CD69 double-negative CD45RO-high memory CD4+ T cells were collected. Study-wide points: Compared with CD3/CD28-stimulated cells, CMV- and Gag-responding cells showed lower TCRbeta richness.

Remarks on this clone: Its specificity is not known.

The V and J ends lost 1 base and 0 bases respectively, with 9 bases between them. Germline lookup yields CDR1 MDHEN and CDR2 SYDVKM. The CDR3 is made up of 16 amino acids. This was the immunoSEQ version 4 assay in survey mode. Libraries were prepared by immunoSEQ multiplex PCR; TCRdb keeps only in-frame clonotypes and omits some of them. The sample yields 30,000 or so clones, approximately 85% seen once. This sequence originates from an adult man with HIV who was CMV-seropositive. The genes are TRBV28 and TRBJ2-2, with D possibly being TRBD2 (5 bases). This sample comprised CD4+ T cells sorted from PBMCs after approximately 19-hour stimulation, obtained from a patient who received antiretroviral therapy. The CDR3 reads CASSLSGVPNTGELFF. In DNA form, the CDR3 reads TGTGCCAGCAGTTTATCCGGGGTACCGAACACCGGGGAGCTGTTTTTT.